Below, 10 T cell receptor beta chains from the same sample are listed, as sequenced in a study of OX40 agonist ivuxolimab in advanced cancers. The protocol was immunoSEQ multiplex PCR, while the TCRdb copy is restricted to in-frame clones and leaves out a portion. Counted here are around 100,000 clones, 91% occurring once; the ten biggest clones make up about 0.49%. The specimen was CD4+ or CD8+ T cells sorted from blood, collected in a trial of the OX40 agonist ivuxolimab. These receptors were obtained from an adult with an advanced solid tumor such as melanoma, head and neck, liver or kidney cancer.

The rearrangement joins TRBV7-2 to TRBJ2-7, with TRBD2 matching 7 bases. Per germline, CDR1 SGHTA and CDR2 FQGNSA. V lost 0 bases to trimming and J lost 3 bases; unmatched junction nucleotides: 5. This CDR3 comprises 15 residues. In nucleotides, the CDR3 is TGTGCCAGCAGCTTAGCGGGAGGGCGTATCTACGAGCAGTACTTC. This codes for CASSLAGGRIYEQYF.

The chain joins TRBV28 to TRBJ1-5, with D possibly matching TRBD1 (6 bases). This CDR3 contains 15 residues. The germline V gene encodes CDR1 MDHEN and CDR2 SYDVKM. V was shortened by 6 bases and J by 6 bases, with 18 bases between the two germline ends. The CDR3 is CASSTPQGRGQPQHF. The CDR3 DNA sequence: TGTGCCAGCAGCACGCCACAGGGTCGGGGTCAGCCCCAGCATTTT.

On this clone: The sample carries other DNA sequences with the same CDR3. The genes are TRBV11-2 and TRBJ1-5, with D possibly TRBD1 on 6 matching bases. Germline CDR1 and CDR2: SGHAT and FQNNGV. Trimming removed 3 bases at V and 4 bases at J, with 7 bases between. This CDR3 has 13 amino acids. The CDR3 bases are TGTGCCAGCAGCTTGGACAGAAATCAGCCCCAGCATTTT. Protein sequence: CASSLDRNQPQHF.

Concerning this clone itself: One end of the junction varies from germline; a read error may be responsible. The gene calls are TRBV28 and TRBJ2-1; 11 positions match TRBD2. CDR1 MDHEN and CDR2 SYDVKM come from the germline V gene. The CDR3 has 14 residues. CDR3 DNA: TGTGCCAGCAGTACTAGCGGGGGTTACAAGGAGCAGTTCTTC. The encoded protein is CASSTSGGYKEQFF. Variable domain in full (rest from reference TRBV28 and TRBJ2-1): DVKVTQSSRYLVKRTGEKVFLECVQDMDHENMFWYRQDPGLGLRLIYFSYDVKMKEKGDIPEGYSVSREKKERFSLILESASTNQTSMYLCASSTSGGYKEQFFGPGTRLTVL.

The chain couples TRBV7-8 to TRBJ1-1, with 9 bases lining up with TRBD1. The CDR3 contains 14 residues. With V trimmed by 9 bases and J by 2 bases, 7 bases remained unmatched. CDR1 and CDR2 (germline): SGHVS, FQNEAQ. The CDR3 coding sequence is TGTGCCAGTTTACAGGGGGCGGCCAACACTGAAGCTTTCTTT. This encodes CASLQGAANTEAFF.

CDR3 bases: TGTGCCAGCAGCTCGGCAATCGGGACAGGCAAGCCCCGGCCTTACGAGCAGTACTTC. Residues: CASSSAIGTGKPRPYEQYF. V and J are TRBV11-3 and TRBJ2-7; 8 positions match TRBD1. The CDR3 is 19 amino acids. Germline V gene data show CDR1 as SGHNT and CDR2 as YENEEA. V dropped 4 bases and J dropped 4; count of bases not matched to a gene: 21.

This clone was detected once. The chain has TRBV19 and TRBJ2-3; possibly TRBD2 for D (6 bases). The V gene's germline CDR1 is LNHDA and CDR2 SQIVND (reference sequence). This CDR3 region has 14 residues. Trimming took off 7 bases at V and 2 bases at J, with 13 bases between the two ends. The chain's CDR3 is CASTKRRDTDTQYF. Here the CDR3 DNA reads TGTGCCAGTACCAAAAGGAGGGACACAGATACGCAGTATTTT.

V usage is TRBV5-1 and J usage is TRBJ2-1; 12 bases are a match to TRBD2. V trimming: 3 bases; J trimming: 8 bases; junction bases outside the gene matches: 6. Germline loops: CDR1 SGHRS, CDR2 YFSETQ. The CDR3 loop spans 15 amino acids. Here the CDR3 reads CASSWTSGKKDEQFF. DNA of the CDR3: TGCGCCAGCAGCTGGACTAGCGGGAAAAAGGATGAGCAGTTCTTC.

The chain employs TRBV28 and TRBJ2-3, with 12 bases that match TRBD2. Germline V gene data show CDR1 as MDHEN and CDR2 as SYDVKM. Germline trimming cut 5 bases from V and 1 base from J; bases unmatched to any gene: 4. The CDR3 runs 16 residues. CDR3 in amino acids: CASSPASGRGTDTQYF. DNA of the CDR3: TGTGCCAGCAGTCCCGCTAGCGGGAGGGGCACAGATACGCAGTATTTT.

V usage is TRBV6-1 and J usage is TRBJ2-4; TRBD1 matches at 9 bases. The CDR3 is made up of 13 amino acids. The V gene's germline CDR1 is MNHNS and CDR2 SASEGT. The V segment lost 7 bases and the J segment 6 bases; nucleotides outside the gene matches: 4. The DNA for the CDR3 is TGTGCCAGCACCAGACAGGGGGTAAACATTCAGTACTTC. Translated: CASTRQGVNIQYF.